These 27 T cell receptor beta chains originate from one sample sequenced in a study of T-cell memory formation after mild COVID-19. TCRdb re-derived calls from the 5' RACE reads in MiXCR, one entry per CDR3 protein. The sample includes 110,000 to 150,000 distinct CDR3 sequences, around 15% of them seen just once. What was sequenced was PBMCs or a T cell subset sorted from them (not recorded which). These receptors were obtained from an adult woman who had mild COVID-19 (a few samples of this study predate the infection). Cell type and time point are not known.

The chain joins TRBV10-2 to TRBJ2-1, with D possibly TRBD2 on 5 matching bases. Looked up from germline, CDR1 is WSHSY and CDR2 is SAAADI. V gave up 5 bases and J gave up 3 bases, with 8 bases separating them. CDR3 length equals 13 residues. In DNA, the CDR3 is TGCGCCAGCAGTACTAGGAACTACAATGAGCAGTTCTTC. Translation: CASSTRNYNEQFF.

This clonotype came up a few times. This chain connects TRBV5-1 to TRBJ2-2, with no clear D. Trimming left V 2 bases short and J 4 bases short, with 15 bases between. CDR1 and CDR2 (germline): SGHRS, YFSETQ. This CDR3 spans 16 amino acids. CDR3 nucleotide sequence: TGCGCCAGCAGCTTTGACACACGCATTAGCACCGGGGAGCTGTTTTTT. Translation: CASSFDTRISTGELFF.

In its sample, this clonotype was seen a few times. The V call is TRBV7-9, the J call TRBJ1-5, with TRBD1 identical over 10 bases. Per germline, CDR1 SEHNR and CDR2 FQNEAQ (reference sequence). The CDR3 contains 15 residues. V shed 4 bases and J 5 bases; nucleotides not matched to a gene: 5. The CDR3, as DNA: TGTGCCAGCAGCTCGACCGGGACAGGGGATCAGCCCCAGCATTTT. It is translated as CASSSTGTGDQPQHF.

The chain employs TRBV5-1 and TRBJ2-1; D not certain. V lost 1 base and J lost 3, with 11 bases in between. The CDR3 extends over 15 amino acids. The germline CDR1 and CDR2 sequences are SGHRS and YFSETQ. DNA for the CDR3: TGCGCCAGCAGCTTGCTAGAAGGTGTCTACAATGAGCAGTTCTTC. Encoded protein: CASSLLEGVYNEQFF.

This clonotype was observed a few times. The chain uses TRBV4-3 and TRBJ1-2; D remains ambiguous. CDR1 and CDR2 from the germline V gene are LGHNA and YSLEER. This CDR3 region has 16 residues. V lost 0 bases and J 3 bases, leaving 14 bases between the germline ends. In DNA form, the CDR3 reads TGCGCCAGCAGCCAAGATTGGAGAGGGCAGTACTATGGCTACACCTTC. Encoded protein: CASSQDWRGQYYGYTF.

This clonotype was seen a handful of times. This chain links TRBV4-2 with TRBJ2-7; D may correspond to TRBD1 or TRBD2 (5 bases each). CDR1 and CDR2 (germline): LGHNA, YNFKEQ. V was shortened by 0 bases and J by 6 bases, with 21 bases between the two germline ends. The CDR3 contains 17 residues. CDR3 in DNA: TGTGCCAGCAGCCAAGATGGAATTTTGAGGGGATCGGGCGAGCAGTACTTC. It codes for CASSQDGILRGSGEQYF.

J is TRBJ2-1 and V is TRBV19; the D gene is possibly TRBD2 (6 bases). This CDR3 region has 15 residues. The germline V and J ends were trimmed by 0 bases and 0 bases, with 6 bases remaining between them. Germline V gene sequence: CDR1 LNHDA, CDR2 SQIVND (reference sequence). The CDR3 coding sequence is TGTGCCAGTAGTATAGAGCGGGACTCCTACAATGAGCAGTTCTTC. This sequence encodes CASSIERDSYNEQFF.

As regards this clonotype: At one end the junction does not follow the germline gene, possibly because of a read error. The chain has TRBV9 and TRBJ1-1; no clear D. Germline V gives CDR1 SGDLS, CDR2 YYNGEE. CDR3 size: 12 residues. The CDR3 nucleotides are TGTGGCAGCAGCGGGTTTGGAGCTGAAGCTTTCTTT. Protein: CGSSGFGAEAFF.

V gene TRBV27 combines with J gene TRBJ2-7; 7 bases agree with TRBD2. Losses at the gene ends were 2 bases for V and 4 bases for J; bases not matched to a gene: 8. The CDR3 length is 15 residues. Germline V gene data show CDR1 as MNHEY and CDR2 as SMNVEV (reference sequence). The CDR3 coding sequence is TGTGCCAGCAGTTTAGCGGGAGCGTTTGTGTACGAGCAGTACTTC. It encodes CASSLAGAFVYEQYF.

This clonotype appeared many times. This chain connects TRBV4-1 to TRBJ2-7; D gene unclear. Trimming cost V 4 bases and J 1 base, with 5 bases left between them. The CDR3 runs to 12 residues. Germline CDR1 and CDR2: MGHRA and YSYEKL. This CDR3 is CASSPPSYEQYF. Here the CDR3 DNA reads TGCGCCAGCAGCCCCCCGTCCTACGAGCAGTACTTC.

The chain carries TRBV7-9 and TRBJ2-5; D is perhaps TRBD2 (5 bases). Germline V gene lookup returns CDR1 SEHNR and CDR2 FQNEAQ (reference sequence). This CDR3 is 14 amino acids long. V was cut by 10 bases and J by 5 bases, with 20 bases left in between. The CDR3 nucleotides are TGTGCCACCCCCAGCGGACTCCTCCGGGAGACCCAGTACTTC. Encoded protein: CATPSGLLRETQYF. Looking up the rest from reference TRBV7-9 and TRBJ2-5 gives the full variable domain: DTGVSQNPRHKITKRGQNVTFRCDPISEHNRLYWYRQTLGQGPEFLTYFQNEAQLEKSRLLSDRFSAERPKGSFSTLEIQRTEQGDSAMYLCATPSGLLRETQYFGPGTRLLVL.

V is TRBV27 and J is TRBJ1-5; TRBD1 matches 7 bases. V lost 5 bases and J lost 4; bases outside the gene matches: 20. This CDR3 contains 19 residues. CDR1 is MNHEY and CDR2 is SMNVEV in the germline V gene (reference sequence). CDR3 nucleotide sequence: TGTGCCAGCAGTCCGCAGGGTGACAGGGATACATTAATGAATCAGCCCCAGCATTTT. It translates to CASSPQGDRDTLMNQPQHF.

The V gene is TRBV6-1, the J gene TRBJ1-5, with 7 nucleotides matching TRBD1. V dropped 4 bases and J dropped 2; count of bases not matched to a gene: 5. Germline V gene sequence: CDR1 MNHNS, CDR2 SASEGT. The CDR3 consists of 15 residues. This chain's CDR3 is CASSGDRSGNQPQHF. The CDR3 nucleotides read TGTGCCAGCAGTGGGGACAGATCTGGCAATCAGCCCCAGCATTTT.

This clonotype appeared a few times. The chain recombines TRBV4-1 with TRBJ2-7, with 8 bases identical to TRBD2. The J segment lost 2 bases and the V segment lost 4 bases, leaving 10 bases of the junction unmatched. Germline V gene sequence: CDR1 MGHRA, CDR2 YSYEKL. CDR3 length: 16 amino acids. CDR3 residues: CASSPQGSGGTYEQYF. The CDR3 DNA reads TGCGCCAGCAGCCCTCAGGGCAGCGGGGGTACCTACGAGCAGTACTTC.

The genes are TRBV12-3 or TRBV12-4 and TRBJ2-1; 12 bases match TRBD2. The junction had 8 bases not matched to a gene; V was cut back by 6 bases and J by 2 bases. The CDR3 is made up of 17 amino acids. The DNA of the CDR3 is TGTGCCAGCAGCATGACTAGCGGGAGAGGGACCTACAATGAGCAGTTCTTC. Protein sequence: CASSMTSGRGTYNEQFF.

This clonotype was detected only a few times. The chain uses TRBV9 and TRBJ2-1; D perhaps matches TRBD2 (6 bases). V lost 3 bases, J lost 4 bases, and 17 bases lay in between. The CDR3 spans 16 residues. CDR1 SGDLS and CDR2 YYNGEE come from the germline V gene. The CDR3 DNA is TGTGCCAGCAGCGCGCCTACGGGGGACTCGTACAATGAGCAGTTCTTC. Amino acid sequence: CASSAPTGDSYNEQFF.

V usage is TRBV14 and J usage is TRBJ2-1, with unresolved D. The CDR3 covers 16 residues. Germline assignment: CDR1 SGHDN and CDR2 FVKESK. V lost 2 bases and J 0 bases, leaving 11 bases between the germline ends. CDR3 DNA: TGTGCCAGCAGCCAATATGAAAGAAACTCCTACAATGAGCAGTTCTTC. It translates to CASSQYERNSYNEQFF.

This clonotype appeared many times. This chain uses TRBV11-2 with TRBJ1-2; weak D call: TRBD1 (6 bases). Germline V CDR1 and CDR2: SGHAT, FQNNGV. CDR3 length: 14 amino acids. Trimming left V 4 bases short and J 4 bases short, with 13 bases between. CDR3 protein: CASSSGGGAYGYTF. The CDR3 DNA is TGTGCCAGCAGCTCCGGTGGGGGCGCCTATGGCTACACCTTC.

The CDR3 DNA reads TGTGCCAGCATCCGGACTAGCGGGGACCAAGAGACCCAGTACTTC. The encoded protein is CASIRTSGDQETQYF. The V gene is TRBV7-8, the J gene TRBJ2-5; 12 nucleotides align to TRBD2. The length of the CDR3 is 15 residues. V dropped 7 bases and J dropped 0; count of bases not matched to a gene: 3. Germline V gene lookup returns CDR1 SGHVS and CDR2 FQNEAQ.

A few counts support this clonotype. The V and J genes are TRBV27 and TRBJ2-1, with 7 bases aligning to TRBD2. After removal of 3 bases from V and 5 bases from J, the junction contained 4 bases not matched to a gene. The germline CDR1 and CDR2 sequences are MNHEY and SMNVEV (reference sequence). The CDR3 covers 14 residues. The CDR3 is CASSFTGGDNEQFF. CDR3 nucleotides: TGTGCCAGCAGTTTCACGGGGGGTGACAATGAGCAGTTCTTC.

The CDR3 DNA reads TGTGCCAGCAGCTTGTGGGGGCTCCTGAGTGGGAATGAGCAGTTCTTC. This sequence encodes CASSLWGLLSGNEQFF. This sequence joins TRBV5-5 and TRBJ2-1; tentatively, D is TRBD1 (6 bases). The CDR3 is 16 residues long. V was trimmed by 1 base and J by 7 bases, leaving 18 bases between them. Germline V CDR1 and CDR2: SGHKS, YYEKEE (reference sequence).

This clonotype came up many times. V usage is TRBV5-6 and J usage is TRBJ1-5, with TRBD1 matching over 7 bases. This CDR3 is 16 amino acids long. Losses at the gene ends were 1 base for V and 2 bases for J; bases not matched to a gene: 6. Looked up from germline, CDR1 is SGHDT and CDR2 is YYEEEE. The CDR3 loop is CASSLSTGAGNQPQHF. For the CDR3, the DNA is TGTGCCAGCAGCTTGTCTACAGGGGCTGGCAATCAGCCCCAGCATTTT.

CDR3 in DNA: TGTGCCAGCAGCCAGAGGACGGACTACAATGAGCAGTTCTTC. Protein: CASSQRTDYNEQFF. V usage is TRBV11-2 and J usage is TRBJ2-1; unclear D gene. The CDR3 runs 14 residues. Per germline, CDR1 SGHAT and CDR2 FQNNGV. Trimming took 5 bases from V and 3 from J, leaving 11 bases between them.

The chain links TRBV12-3 or TRBV12-4 to TRBJ2-7, with D hard to call. The CDR3 length is 15 residues. V was trimmed by 3 bases and J by 0 bases, leaving 12 bases between them. The DNA of the CDR3 is TGTGCCAGCAGTTTTGGCAGGTTCTTCTCCTACGAGCAGTACTTC. This sequence encodes CASSFGRFFSYEQYF.

This clonotype was seen a handful of times. The chain carries TRBV27 and TRBJ1-2; perhaps TRBD1 as D (6 bases). V lost 0 bases, J lost 8 bases, and 16 bases lay in between. Germline V lookup: CDR1 MNHEY, CDR2 SMNVEV (reference sequence). The CDR3 contains 15 residues. The CDR3 region has the DNA TGTGCCAGCAGTTTATCGGAATGGGACATCCGAGGCTACACCTTC. Its protein product is CASSLSEWDIRGYTF.

The chain uses TRBV6-5 and TRBJ2-3; 14 nucleotides agree with TRBD2. The CDR3 contains 18 residues. Germline CDR1 reads MNHEY; CDR2 reads SVGAGI. After removal of 4 bases from V and 0 bases from J, the junction contained 6 bases not matched to a gene. The CDR3 DNA reads TGTGCCAGCAGTTTCGGACTAGCGGGGGGCCGCAGCACAGATACGCAGTATTTT. It encodes CASSFGLAGGRSTDTQYF.

The chain couples TRBV4-2 to TRBJ2-1, with TRBD2 identical over 9 bases. The V segment lost 1 base and the J segment 4 bases; nucleotides outside the gene matches: 5. Per the germline V gene, CDR1 is LGHNA and CDR2 is YNFKEQ. The CDR3 is 16 amino acids. CDR3 region: CASSQVWTSEYNEQFF. As DNA, the CDR3 is TGTGCCAGCAGCCAAGTCTGGACTAGCGAGTACAATGAGCAGTTCTTC.